This T cell receptor (beta chain) was sequenced during a study of cytomegalovirus exposure and HLA in healthy donors. Overall study findings and caveats: It is likely that the observed cluster of highly shared sequence variants was a sequencing artifact. As a later analysis revealed, most CMV-associated TCR beta chains appeared HLA-restricted.

This clone was detected only once. As yet, its antigen is unknown. The PCR used 60 Vbeta and 13 Jbeta primers. Sequencing was performed with immunoSEQ multiplex PCR; in TCRdb, only in-frame clones are kept and a portion is missing. The sample contains roughly 120,000 clones, about 80% of which appear only once. The V end lost 0 bases, the J end lost 5 bases, and 11 bases lay between the germline ends. This CDR3 has 14 residues. The V gene's germline CDR1 is SGHTA and CDR2 FQGTGA. Healthy individuals who donated bone marrow served as the donors. At the time of sampling, donors were nominally healthy, though unrecorded immune exposures were likely.

J is TRBJ2-7 and V is TRBV7-3, with D perhaps matching TRBD2 (6 bases). The material sequenced was PBMCs. The receptor was isolated from a woman in her sixties or seventies in good health and CMV-seropositive. The CDR3 here is CASSLTGGVHEQYF. The CDR3 bases are TGTGCCAGCAGCTTAACTGGCGGGGTCCACGAGCAGTACTTC.